This is a list of T cell receptor beta chains from one sample in a study of T cell responses to AZD1222 COVID-19 vaccine. Assay used: immunoSEQ multiplex PCR; TCRdb lists only in-frame clones, some missing. The table lists about 120,000 clones, approximately 85% of them singletons, with around 6% in the top ten. The source was peripheral blood, collected on day 0 of AZD1222 vaccination. These TCRs come from an adult in good health. CDR3s include the opening cysteine and the closing phenylalanine or tryptophan. A D gene is named only where the DNA matches it firmly. For some rows the clone size is stated as once, few or many, or as a class when expanded; others skip it.

abundance: -
d_gene: -
j_gene: TRBJ1-6
v_gene: TRBV19
CDR3nt: TGTGCCAGTACCTCAGAGACGAGTAATTCACCCCTCCACTTT
CDR3aa: CASTSETSNSPLHF

abundance: -
d_gene: -
j_gene: TRBJ2-4
v_gene: TRBV28
CDR3nt: TGTGCCAGCAGAACCCAGAAAAACATTCAGTACTTC
CDR3aa: CASRTQKNIQYF

abundance: -
d_gene: TRBD2
j_gene: TRBJ2-1
v_gene: TRBV6-5
CDR3nt: TGTGCCAGCACCCGACCCGGGGGGAACAATGAGCAGTTCTTC
CDR3aa: CASTRPGGNNEQFF

abundance: -
d_gene: TRBD2
j_gene: TRBJ2-5
v_gene: TRBV19
CDR3nt: TGTGCCAGTAGTAGGCCCTTCAGCGGGGGGGGCCGAAGGACCCAGTACTTC
CDR3aa: CASSRPFSGGGRRTQYF

abundance: -
d_gene: -
j_gene: TRBJ2-2
v_gene: TRBV2
CDR3nt: TGTGCCAGCAGTGCCCAACTAGGAAACGCCGGGGAGCTGTTTTTT
CDR3aa: CASSAQLGNAGELFF

abundance: -
d_gene: -
j_gene: TRBJ1-5
v_gene: TRBV6-1
CDR3nt: TGTGCCAGCAGTGAGGCGGGAGGGGTAATTCAGCCCCAGCATTTT
CDR3aa: CASSEAGGVIQPQHF

abundance: -
d_gene: -
j_gene: TRBJ2-5
v_gene: TRBV14
CDR3nt: TGTGCCAGCAGCCCACTACGAGGACTATCCGGGTCCACGGAGACCCAGTACTTC
CDR3aa: CASSPLRGLSGSTETQYF

abundance: once
d_gene: TRBD1
j_gene: TRBJ2-3
v_gene: TRBV28
CDR3nt: TGTGCCACCGAGGGACAGGGGGTCACAGATACGCAGTATTTT
CDR3aa: CATEGQGVTDTQYF

abundance: few
d_gene: -
j_gene: TRBJ1-3
v_gene: TRBV12-3/TRBV12-4
CDR3nt: TGTGCCAGCAATCCCAGGTCGGGAAACACCATATATTTT
CDR3aa: CASNPRSGNTIYF

abundance: -
d_gene: TRBD2
j_gene: TRBJ2-1
v_gene: TRBV18
CDR3nt: TGTGCCAGCTCACCGACACTGACTAGCGGGGGTCTCTACAATGAGCAGTTCTTC
CDR3aa: CASSPTLTSGGLYNEQFF

abundance: -
d_gene: -
j_gene: TRBJ1-4
v_gene: TRBV4-2
CDR3nt: TGTGCCAGCAGCCCATGGCCGAAGGGGCGCATCGGTGAAAAACTGTTTTTT
CDR3aa: CASSPWPKGRIGEKLFF

abundance: -
d_gene: -
j_gene: TRBJ1-1
v_gene: TRBV27
CDR3nt: TGTGCCAGCAGTTTAGGACGCCACACTGAAGCTTTCTTT
CDR3aa: CASSLGRHTEAFF

abundance: -
d_gene: -
j_gene: TRBJ2-1
v_gene: TRBV5-1
CDR3nt: TGCGCCAGCAGCTTGGTACAGGGATTTAATAATGAGCAGTTCTTC
CDR3aa: CASSLVQGFNNEQFF

abundance: -
d_gene: TRBD2
j_gene: TRBJ2-5
v_gene: TRBV4-2
CDR3nt: TGTGCCAGCAGCGGGGCGGGGGAAGAGACCCAGTACTTC
CDR3aa: CASSGAGEETQYF

abundance: -
d_gene: -
j_gene: TRBJ2-7
v_gene: TRBV19
CDR3nt: TGTGCCAGTAGTCCGAACTTGTACGAGCAGTACTTC
CDR3aa: CASSPNLYEQYF

abundance: -
d_gene: -
j_gene: TRBJ1-5
v_gene: TRBV4-1
CDR3nt: TGCGCCAGCAGCCAAGACTACTCTATGGGCAATCAGCCCCAGCATTTT
CDR3aa: CASSQDYSMGNQPQHF

abundance: -
d_gene: -
j_gene: TRBJ1-3
v_gene: TRBV6-5
CDR3nt: TGTGCCAGCAGTTACGACGTTCCCAGCTCTGGAAACACCATATATTTT
CDR3aa: CASSYDVPSSGNTIYF

abundance: once
d_gene: -
j_gene: TRBJ2-7
v_gene: TRBV27
CDR3nt: TGTGCCAGCAGTTTATGGATAGGCAACTCCTACGAGCAGTACTTC
CDR3aa: CASSLWIGNSYEQYF

abundance: -
d_gene: -
j_gene: TRBJ1-1
v_gene: TRBV3-1/TRBV3-2
CDR3nt: TGTGCCAGCAGCCAAGATCTTACGTTGAACACTGAAGCTTTCTTT
CDR3aa: CASSQDLTLNTEAFF

abundance: -
d_gene: TRBD1
j_gene: TRBJ1-2
v_gene: TRBV27
CDR3nt: TGTGCCAGCAGTTTTCTCCGGCAGGGGGCCCTTCCAACTCCCGGCTACACCTTC
CDR3aa: CASSFLRQGALPTPGYTF

abundance: -
d_gene: -
j_gene: TRBJ1-2
v_gene: TRBV13
CDR3nt: TGTGCCAGCAGCTTCTTCGGGGGCAGCGACTATGGCTACACCTTC
CDR3aa: CASSFFGGSDYGYTF

abundance: once
d_gene: -
j_gene: TRBJ2-3
v_gene: TRBV14
CDR3nt: TGTGCCAGCAGCCTCGGTGGAGCTAGCACAGATACGCAGTATTTT
CDR3aa: CASSLGGASTDTQYF

abundance: -
d_gene: TRBD1
j_gene: TRBJ1-1
v_gene: TRBV28
CDR3nt: TGTGCCAGCAACCGCAGGGGGGACACTGAAGCTTTCTTT
CDR3aa: CASNRRGDTEAFF

abundance: -
d_gene: TRBD1
j_gene: TRBJ1-4
v_gene: TRBV5-4
CDR3nt: TGTGCCAGCAGCCGCTCTGCCGGGACAGGGGGCGAAAAACTGTTTTTT
CDR3aa: CASSRSAGTGGEKLFF

abundance: -
d_gene: TRBD1
j_gene: TRBJ1-4
v_gene: TRBV11-2
CDR3nt: TGTGCCAGCAGCCGGACAGGGGGCGGGAGGGAAAAACTGTTTTTT
CDR3aa: CASSRTGGGREKLFF

abundance: -
d_gene: -
j_gene: TRBJ1-1
v_gene: TRBV6-5
CDR3nt: TGTGCCAGCAGTTACATAGGGTCGTGGGAAGCTTTCTTT
CDR3aa: CASSYIGSWEAFF

abundance: once
d_gene: TRBD1
j_gene: TRBJ1-1
v_gene: TRBV6-5
CDR3nt: TGTGCCAGCTCCGGGACAGAGAACACTGAAGCTTTCTTT
CDR3aa: CASSGTENTEAFF

abundance: -
d_gene: TRBD1
j_gene: TRBJ1-2
v_gene: TRBV27
CDR3nt: TGTGCCAGCAGTTTAAGGACAGGGCGCGGCTATGGCTACACCTTC
CDR3aa: CASSLRTGRGYGYTF

abundance: -
d_gene: TRBD1
j_gene: TRBJ1-1
v_gene: TRBV5-1
CDR3nt: TGCGCCAGCAGCTTGGCACAGGGGGAATTCGAAGCTTTCTTT
CDR3aa: CASSLAQGEFEAFF

abundance: -
d_gene: -
j_gene: TRBJ1-1
v_gene: TRBV7-9
CDR3nt: TGTGCCAGCAGCTTACAGGGGCCGAACACTGAAGCTTTCTTT
CDR3aa: CASSLQGPNTEAFF

abundance: -
d_gene: TRBD1
j_gene: TRBJ2-3
v_gene: TRBV5-1
CDR3nt: TGCGCCAGCAGCGAGACAGGGATAAACACAGATACGCAGTATTTT
CDR3aa: CASSETGINTDTQYF

abundance: many
d_gene: -
j_gene: TRBJ2-1
v_gene: TRBV7-7
CDR3nt: TGTGCCAGCAGCACCGGACAGGGAGGGTTTGGTGAGCAGTTCTTC
CDR3aa: CASSTGQGGFGEQFF

abundance: -
d_gene: -
j_gene: TRBJ2-2
v_gene: TRBV5-1
CDR3nt: TGCGCCAGCAGCTTGATCACAGGAAACACCGGGGAGCTGTTTTTT
CDR3aa: CASSLITGNTGELFF

abundance: -
d_gene: -
j_gene: TRBJ2-5
v_gene: TRBV6-2/TRBV6-3
CDR3nt: TGTGCCAGCAGTTATTTCCGGGACTTACAAGAGACCCAGTACTTC
CDR3aa: CASSYFRDLQETQYF

abundance: -
d_gene: TRBD2
j_gene: TRBJ2-4
v_gene: TRBV3-1/TRBV3-2
CDR3nt: TGTGCCAGCAGCCAAGATGTTAGCGGGGGCCAGTACTTC
CDR3aa: CASSQDVSGGQYF

abundance: -
d_gene: TRBD2
j_gene: TRBJ2-5
v_gene: TRBV27
CDR3nt: TGTGCCAGCGCCTCCTCCAGCGGGGTGGGGACCCAGTACTTC
CDR3aa: CASASSSGVGTQYF

abundance: -
d_gene: -
j_gene: TRBJ1-2
v_gene: TRBV2
CDR3nt: TGTGCCAGCCACTCATCCTCAACCGGCGCCGGCTACACCTTC
CDR3aa: CASHSSSTGAGYTF

abundance: once
d_gene: -
j_gene: TRBJ1-2
v_gene: TRBV10-3
CDR3nt: TGTGCCACCAGGACGGGTGGGTATGGCTACACCTTC
CDR3aa: CATRTGGYGYTF

abundance: -
d_gene: TRBD1
j_gene: TRBJ1-2
v_gene: TRBV28
CDR3nt: TGTGCCAGCAGTACAGGGGAATATGGCTACACCTTC
CDR3aa: CASSTGEYGYTF

abundance: -
d_gene: -
j_gene: TRBJ2-7
v_gene: TRBV27
CDR3nt: TGTGCCAGCGGACGGGGAGCCCCCTACGAGCAGTACTTC
CDR3aa: CASGRGAPYEQYF

abundance: few
d_gene: TRBD1
j_gene: TRBJ1-6
v_gene: TRBV5-1
CDR3nt: TGCGCCAGCAGCCAGGGGGGAAGGGATTCACCCCTCCACTTT
CDR3aa: CASSQGGRDSPLHF

abundance: -
d_gene: -
j_gene: TRBJ2-7
v_gene: TRBV2
CDR3nt: TGTGCCAGCAGGAGGACGGAAACCTACGAGCAGTACTTC
CDR3aa: CASRRTETYEQYF

abundance: -
d_gene: -
j_gene: TRBJ2-7
v_gene: TRBV19
CDR3nt: TGTGCCAGTAGTCCACAGGGCAGCTCCTACGAGCAGTACTTC
CDR3aa: CASSPQGSSYEQYF

abundance: -
d_gene: TRBD1
j_gene: TRBJ1-1
v_gene: TRBV5-1
CDR3nt: TGCGCCAGCAGCTTGTCCGGGACAGGGGTCTCTCTGGGAGCTTTCTTT
CDR3aa: CASSLSGTGVSLGAFF

abundance: -
d_gene: TRBD2
j_gene: TRBJ2-5
v_gene: TRBV11-2
CDR3nt: TGTGCCAGCAGCTTAGCCGGGGGGGTGGAGACCCAGTACTTC
CDR3aa: CASSLAGGVETQYF

abundance: -
d_gene: TRBD1
j_gene: TRBJ2-1
v_gene: TRBV28
CDR3nt: TGTGCCAGCAGCCAGGGACAGGGCTTCCCGAATGAGCAGTTCTTC
CDR3aa: CASSQGQGFPNEQFF

abundance: once
d_gene: TRBD1
j_gene: TRBJ1-1
v_gene: TRBV6-5
CDR3nt: TGTGCCAGCAACCCTCGGGACAGGGGTACTGAAGCTTTCTTT
CDR3aa: CASNPRDRGTEAFF

abundance: -
d_gene: -
j_gene: TRBJ2-5
v_gene: TRBV18
CDR3nt: TGTGCCAGCTCGCCGACCGGGGGAGGAGTCATCGAGACCCAGTACTTC
CDR3aa: CASSPTGGGVIETQYF

abundance: -
d_gene: -
j_gene: TRBJ2-1
v_gene: TRBV5-1
CDR3nt: TGCGCCAGCAGCCCGGGACCGAAATACAATGAGCAGTTCTTC
CDR3aa: CASSPGPKYNEQFF